This T cell receptor (beta chain) was found in a study of blood T cell repertoires in COVID-19. The wider study: Both acute and convalescent COVID-19 samples were obtained from the United States, Italy and Spain. PBMCs, B-cell-depleted T cells, or T cells provided the cDNA or gDNA that made up the material.

In the original processing: Reference gene primer amplification gave estimated nucleated cell counts. Repertoires were generated with immunoSEQ multiplex PCR, while TCRdb's copy carries only in-frame clones and drops some. V and J calls and clone size are given by that table; D and trimming were obtained from the DNA. The profile covers 210,000 or so clones, with more than 80% appearing a single time and 1.5% to 2% taken by the ten largest. Donors in Cohort 3 who had recovered were those with two negative PCRs, healthcare professional clearance, or resolution of their symptoms. The germline V gene has CDR1 LNHDA and CDR2 SQIVND (reference sequence). There are 14 residues in the CDR3. Trimming at V came to 3 bases and at J to 8 bases, leaving 3 bases not matched to a gene.

This clonotype was obtained from a man in his 60s who had recovered from COVID-19. J is TRBJ2-1 and V is TRBV19; 11 bases are a match to TRBD2. Sequenced: PBMCs or T cells enriched from blood (not recorded which). The CDR3 reads CASSISGGADEQFF. CDR3 DNA: TGTGCCAGTAGTATTAGCGGGGGGGCCGATGAGCAGTTCTTC.